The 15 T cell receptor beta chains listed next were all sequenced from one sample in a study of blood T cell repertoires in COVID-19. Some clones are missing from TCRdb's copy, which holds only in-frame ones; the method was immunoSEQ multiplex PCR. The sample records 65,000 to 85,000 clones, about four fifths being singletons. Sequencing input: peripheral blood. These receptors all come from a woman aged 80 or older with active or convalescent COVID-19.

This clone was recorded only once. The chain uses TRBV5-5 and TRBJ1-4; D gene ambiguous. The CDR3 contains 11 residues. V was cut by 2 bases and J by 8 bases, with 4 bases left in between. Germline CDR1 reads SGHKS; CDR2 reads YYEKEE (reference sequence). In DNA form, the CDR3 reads TGTGCCAGCAGCTTTCAAGAAAAACTGTTTTTT. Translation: CASSFQEKLFF.

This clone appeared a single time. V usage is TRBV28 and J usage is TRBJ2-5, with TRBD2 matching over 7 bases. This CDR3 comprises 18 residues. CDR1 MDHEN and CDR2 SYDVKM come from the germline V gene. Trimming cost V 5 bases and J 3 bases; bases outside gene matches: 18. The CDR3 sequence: CASSPVSFRGVKEETQYF. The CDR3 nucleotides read TGTGCCAGCAGTCCCGTATCTTTTCGGGGGGTAAAAGAAGAGACCCAGTACTTC.

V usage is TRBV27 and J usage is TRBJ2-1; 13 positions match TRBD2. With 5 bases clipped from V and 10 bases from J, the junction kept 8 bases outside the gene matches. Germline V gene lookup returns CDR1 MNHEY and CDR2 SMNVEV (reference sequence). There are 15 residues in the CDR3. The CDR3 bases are TGTGCCAGCAGTGCACCCGGGACTAGCGGGATCGAGCAGTTCTTC. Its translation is CASSAPGTSGIEQFF.

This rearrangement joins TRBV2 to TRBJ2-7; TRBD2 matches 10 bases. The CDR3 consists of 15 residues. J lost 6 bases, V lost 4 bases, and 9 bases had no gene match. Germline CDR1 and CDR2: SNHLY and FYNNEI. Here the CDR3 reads CASSVWTSGTGEQYF. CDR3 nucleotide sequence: TGTGCCAGCAGTGTTTGGACTAGCGGTACCGGCGAGCAGTACTTC. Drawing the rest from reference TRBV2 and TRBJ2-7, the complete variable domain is EPEVTQTPSHQVTQMGQEVILRCVPISNHLYFYWYRQILGQKVEFLVSFYNNEISEKSEIFDDQFSVERPDGSNFTLKIRSTKLEDSAMYFCASSVWTSGTGEQYFGPGTRLTVT.

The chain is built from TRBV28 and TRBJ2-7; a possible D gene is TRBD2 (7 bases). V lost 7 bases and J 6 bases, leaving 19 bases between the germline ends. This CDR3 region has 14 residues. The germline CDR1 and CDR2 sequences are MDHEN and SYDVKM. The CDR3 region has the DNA TGTGCCAGCAACCTAAGGGGGGGGTTGGGCGAGCAGTACTTC. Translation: CASNLRGGLGEQYF.

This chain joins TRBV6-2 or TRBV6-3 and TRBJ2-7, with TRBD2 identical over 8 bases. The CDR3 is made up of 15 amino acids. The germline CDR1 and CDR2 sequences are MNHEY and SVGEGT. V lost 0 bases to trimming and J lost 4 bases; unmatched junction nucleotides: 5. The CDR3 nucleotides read TGTGCCAGCAGTTACTCGGCGGGGGGTTCGTACGAGCAGTACTTC. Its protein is CASSYSAGGSYEQYF.

CDR3 nucleotides: TGTGCCAGTAGTGTCGCGTTGGGTCAGGGGGCTGTACATTTT. Residues: CASSVALGQGAVHF. This chain uses TRBV19 with TRBJ1-5; 8 bases line up with TRBD1. Germline V gene data show CDR1 as LNHDA and CDR2 as SQIVND (reference sequence). The CDR3 spans 14 residues. After removal of 5 bases from V and 16 bases from J, the junction contained 16 bases not matched to a gene.

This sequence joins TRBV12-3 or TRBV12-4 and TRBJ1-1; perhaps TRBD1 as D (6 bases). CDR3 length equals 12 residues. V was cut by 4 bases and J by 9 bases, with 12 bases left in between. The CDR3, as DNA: TGTGCCAGCAGTTCCCGACAGGCGCAAGCTTTCTTT. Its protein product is CASSSRQAQAFF.

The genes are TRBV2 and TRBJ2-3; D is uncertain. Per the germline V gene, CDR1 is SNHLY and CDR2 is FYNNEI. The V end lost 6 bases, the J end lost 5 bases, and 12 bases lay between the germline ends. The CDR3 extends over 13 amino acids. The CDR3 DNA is TGTGCCAGCAGGACACCTAATAAAGATACGCAGTATTTT. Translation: CASRTPNKDTQYF.

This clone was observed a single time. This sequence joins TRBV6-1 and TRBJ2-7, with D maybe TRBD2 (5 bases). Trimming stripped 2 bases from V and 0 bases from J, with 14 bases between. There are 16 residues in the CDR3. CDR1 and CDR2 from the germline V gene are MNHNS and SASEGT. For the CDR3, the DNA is TGTGCCAGCAGTGAATGGAAGCGGCACCTCTCCTACGAGCAGTACTTC. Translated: CASSEWKRHLSYEQYF.

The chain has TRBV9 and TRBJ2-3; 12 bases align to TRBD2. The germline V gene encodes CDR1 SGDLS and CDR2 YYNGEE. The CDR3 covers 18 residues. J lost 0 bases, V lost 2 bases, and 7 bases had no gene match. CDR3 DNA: TGTGCCAGCAGCGTTAAAGGACTAGCGGGGCGAAGCACAGATACGCAGTATTTT. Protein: CASSVKGLAGRSTDTQYF.

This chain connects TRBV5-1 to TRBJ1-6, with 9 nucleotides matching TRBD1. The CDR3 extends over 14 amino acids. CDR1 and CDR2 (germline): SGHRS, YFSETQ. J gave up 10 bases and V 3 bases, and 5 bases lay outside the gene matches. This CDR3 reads CASSSGTGISPLHF. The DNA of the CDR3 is TGCGCCAGCAGCTCGGGGACAGGGATATCACCCCTCCACTTT.

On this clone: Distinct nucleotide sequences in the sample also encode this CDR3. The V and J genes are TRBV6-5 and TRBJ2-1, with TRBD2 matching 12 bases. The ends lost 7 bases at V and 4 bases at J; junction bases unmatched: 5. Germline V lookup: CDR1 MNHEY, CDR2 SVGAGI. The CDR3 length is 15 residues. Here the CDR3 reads CASIPTSGGYNEQFF. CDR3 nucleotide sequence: TGTGCCAGCATCCCGACTAGCGGGGGATACAATGAGCAGTTCTTC.

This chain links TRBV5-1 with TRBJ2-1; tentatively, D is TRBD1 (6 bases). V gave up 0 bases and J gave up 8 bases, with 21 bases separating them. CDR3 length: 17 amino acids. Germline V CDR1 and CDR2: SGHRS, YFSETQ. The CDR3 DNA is TGCGCCAGCAGCTTGGGGACGTTGGCTGGGGGCCTCGATGAGCAGTTCTTC. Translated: CASSLGTLAGGLDEQFF. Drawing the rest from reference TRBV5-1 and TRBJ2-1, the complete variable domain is KAGVTQTPRYLIKTRGQQVTLSCSPISGHRSVSWYQQTPGQGLQFLFEYFSETQRNKGNFPGRFSGRQFSNSRSEMNVSTLELGDSALYLCASSLGTLAGGLDEQFFGPGTRLTVL.

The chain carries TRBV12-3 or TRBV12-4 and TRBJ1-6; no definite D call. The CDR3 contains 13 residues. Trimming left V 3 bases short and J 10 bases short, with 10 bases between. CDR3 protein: CASSLEVTSPLHF. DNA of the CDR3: TGTGCCAGCAGTTTGGAGGTGACCTCACCCCTCCACTTT.